This is a list of T cell receptor beta chains from one sample in a study of cytomegalovirus exposure and HLA in healthy donors. The assay was immunoSEQ multiplex PCR, and TCRdb's table has in-frame clones only and misses some. Of 200,000 to 250,000 clones listed, approximately 88% are singletons. The sequenced material came from PBMCs. The origin of the receptors is a boy aged 2 to 9 in good health and CMV-seronegative. CDR3s include the opening cysteine and the closing phenylalanine or tryptophan. Fields, in order: J gene, V gene, clone size, D gene, CDR3 protein, CDR3 DNA. A D gene is named only where the DNA matches it firmly. The size entry is marked missing in some rows and otherwise reads once, few, many or a size class.

TRBJ2-7	TRBV27	few	TRBD2	CASSGGRGEQYF	TGTGCCAGCAGTGGCGGGAGGGGCGAGCAGTACTTC
TRBJ2-5	TRBV13	.	.	CASSFEETQYF	TGTGCCAGCAGCTTTGAGGAGACCCAGTACTTC
TRBJ2-5	TRBV4-1	.	TRBD2	CASSQPTSGRRETQYF	TGCGCCAGCAGCCAGCCGACTAGCGGGAGGAGAGAGACCCAGTACTTC
TRBJ1-2	TRBV19	once	.	CASSIYGRRDPLGYTF	TGTGCCAGTAGTATCTACGGGAGAAGGGACCCTCTCGGCTACACCTTC
TRBJ2-1	TRBV5-1	.	TRBD2	CASSFQLAGGSEQFF	TGCGCCAGCAGCTTTCAACTAGCGGGAGGGTCTGAGCAGTTCTTC
TRBJ2-5	TRBV4-1	.	.	CASSHLGSMETQYF	TGCGCCAGCAGTCACCTCGGGAGTATGGAGACCCAGTACTTC
TRBJ1-2	TRBV27	.	.	CASSLGPVGYYGYTF	TGTGCCAGCAGTTTAGGCCCCGTGGGCTATTATGGCTACACCTTC
TRBJ1-1	TRBV4-2	few	.	CASSQDIGSSYTEAFF	TGTGCCAGCAGCCAAGATATTGGCAGTTCGTACACTGAAGCTTTCTTT
TRBJ2-1	TRBV11-2	.	TRBD1	CASSPDRGGFNEQFF	TGTGCCAGCAGCCCGGACAGGGGAGGTTTTAATGAGCAGTTCTTC
TRBJ1-1	TRBV29-1	.	.	CSVRQIMNTEAFF	TGCAGCGTCCGACAGATTATGAACACTGAAGCTTTCTTT
TRBJ2-5	TRBV7-9	.	.	CASQQGGGGEQETQYF	TGTGCCAGCCAGCAGGGAGGCGGGGGCGAACAAGAGACCCAGTACTTC
TRBJ2-1	TRBV2	.	TRBD2	CASSVLAGLDNEQFF	TGTGCCAGCAGTGTCCTAGCGGGACTCGACAATGAGCAGTTCTTC
TRBJ2-7	TRBV30	.	.	CAWATGSYEQYF	TGTGCCTGGGCGACAGGCTCCTACGAGCAGTACTTC
TRBJ2-1	TRBV29-1	.	TRBD1	CSVAGTGGAVNNEQFF	TGCAGCGTAGCCGGGACAGGGGGCGCGGTTAACAATGAGCAGTTCTTC
TRBJ2-5	TRBV5-4	.	.	CASSTTRSSGETQYF	TGTGCCAGCAGCACGACTAGATCCTCCGGGGAGACCCAGTACTTC
TRBJ1-6	TRBV6-1	.	TRBD1	CASSDRQGYNSPLHF	TGTGCCAGCAGTGACCGACAGGGGTATAATTCACCCCTCCACTTT
TRBJ1-2	TRBV27	.	.	CASSLIMGREDGYTF	TGTGCCAGCAGTTTAATCATGGGGCGAGAGGATGGCTACACCTTC
TRBJ2-1	TRBV19	.	.	CASSPDSQDYNEQFF	TGTGCCAGTAGTCCGGACAGCCAGGACTACAATGAGCAGTTCTTC
TRBJ1-1	TRBV19	.	TRBD1	CASSPLPDRHADTEAFF	TGTGCCAGTAGTCCTCTTCCGGACAGGCATGCCGACACTGAAGCTTTCTTT
TRBJ2-7	TRBV30	.	TRBD2	CAFLAGDTSYEQYF	TGTGCCTTCCTAGCGGGGGATACTTCCTACGAGCAGTACTTC
TRBJ2-1	TRBV19	.	.	CASSKDSYNEQFF	TGTGCCAGTAGTAAGGACAGTTACAATGAGCAGTTCTTC
TRBJ1-5	TRBV27	.	TRBD1	CASSPMTGAFQHF	TGTGCCAGCAGCCCGATGACAGGGGCGTTCCAGCATTTT
TRBJ1-1	TRBV7-9	.	TRBD1	CASSPGGREAFF	TGTGCCAGCAGCCCAGGGGGCCGTGAAGCTTTCTTT
TRBJ2-3	TRBV5-4	.	TRBD1	CASSLTGGGTDTQYF	TGTGCCAGCAGCTTGACAGGGGGTGGCACAGATACGCAGTATTTT
TRBJ1-2	TRBV6-4	.	TRBD1	CASRPGQGDYGYTF	TGTGCCAGCAGGCCGGGACAGGGAGATTATGGCTACACCTTC
TRBJ2-3	TRBV15	.	.	CATSRAPPGTTTDTQYF	TGTGCCACCAGCAGAGCTCCTCCCGGGACAACCACAGATACGCAGTATTTT
TRBJ1-4	TRBV2	.	.	CASSEGVGQIEKLFF	TGTGCCAGCAGTGAGGGGGTTGGACAGATAGAAAAACTGTTTTTT
TRBJ2-7	TRBV19	.	TRBD2	CASAGMAGGLRSSYEQYF	TGTGCCAGTGCCGGCATGGCGGGAGGGCTCAGGAGCTCCTACGAGCAGTACTTC
TRBJ1-4	TRBV5-1	.	TRBD1	CASSWTGAREKLFF	TGCGCCAGCAGCTGGACAGGGGCGAGGGAAAAACTGTTTTTT
TRBJ1-1	TRBV27	once	.	CASSLKAQDMNTEAFF	TGTGCCAGCAGTTTAAAGGCCCAGGACATGAACACTGAAGCTTTCTTT
TRBJ1-1	TRBV5-1	few	TRBD1	CASSGRQGWAEAFF	TGCGCCAGCAGCGGTAGACAGGGCTGGGCTGAAGCTTTCTTT
TRBJ2-7	TRBV29-1	.	TRBD2	CSVAGTSDTEQYF	TGCAGCGTTGCCGGGACTAGCGATACCGAGCAGTACTTC
TRBJ1-3	TRBV9	.	TRBD1	CASSWTGAAFSGNTIYF	TGTGCCAGCAGTTGGACAGGCGCCGCTTTCTCTGGAAACACCATATATTTT
TRBJ1-2	TRBV6-1	.	.	CASSTAHSDGYTF	TGTGCCAGCAGTACCGCCCATTCGGATGGCTACACCTTC
TRBJ2-5	TRBV7-7	.	TRBD2	CASSQTSVGETQYF	TGTGCTAGCAGCCAGACTAGCGTTGGAGAGACCCAGTACTTC
TRBJ2-6	TRBV5-6	few	.	CASSLVQALGGANVLTF	TGTGCCAGCAGCTTGGTACAGGCCCTCGGTGGGGCCAACGTCCTGACTTTC
TRBJ2-3	TRBV15	.	.	CATSRAGTSTDTQYF	TGTGCCACCAGCAGAGCAGGTACTAGCACAGATACGCAGTATTTT
TRBJ1-3	TRBV5-6	once	TRBD1	CASSLTGVSGNTIYF	TGTGCCAGCAGCTTAACAGGGGTTTCTGGAAACACCATATATTTT
TRBJ2-1	TRBV19	once	.	CASSIGLVNEQFF	TGTGCCAGTAGTATAGGGCTAGTGAATGAGCAGTTCTTC
TRBJ1-4	TRBV13	few	TRBD1	CASSEGQLNEKLFF	TGTGCCAGCAGCGAGGGACAGCTTAATGAAAAACTGTTTTTT
TRBJ1-3	TRBV6-5	few	.	CAIVAGNTIYF	TGTGCCATCGTAGCTGGAAACACCATATATTTT
TRBJ1-1	TRBV29-1	.	.	CSVAPLIVANTEAFF	TGCAGCGTTGCACCCCTGATCGTGGCGAACACTGAAGCTTTCTTT
TRBJ2-4	TRBV5-1	.	.	CASSPREVAKNIQYF	TGCGCCAGCAGCCCCCGAGAAGTAGCCAAAAACATTCAGTACTTC
TRBJ1-6	TRBV6-1	.	.	CASSEEQVRNSPLHF	TGTGCCAGCAGTGAAGAGCAGGTGCGCAATTCACCCCTCCACTTT
TRBJ2-7	TRBV2	.	TRBD1	CASRRGQGSYEQYF	TGTGCCAGCAGGAGGGGACAGGGTTCCTACGAGCAGTACTTC
TRBJ1-4	TRBV5-5	.	.	CASRPQLYRSNEKLFF	TGTGCCAGCAGACCTCAACTTTACCGATCTAATGAAAAACTGTTTTTT
TRBJ1-5	TRBV30	.	TRBD1	CAWFSDRGGSNQPQHF	TGTGCCTGGTTTTCAGACAGGGGCGGTAGCAATCAGCCCCAGCATTTT
TRBJ1-1	TRBV29-1	.	.	CSAVPGNTEAFF	TGCAGCGCCGTTCCAGGGAACACTGAAGCTTTCTTT
TRBJ2-1	TRBV6-6	.	TRBD1	CASSPGTGFTYNEQFF	TGTGCCAGCAGTCCCGGGACAGGGTTTACCTACAATGAGCAGTTCTTC
TRBJ2-7	TRBV27	few	TRBD1	CASSFGTGDYEQYF	TGTGCCAGCAGTTTTGGGACAGGAGACTACGAGCAGTACTTC